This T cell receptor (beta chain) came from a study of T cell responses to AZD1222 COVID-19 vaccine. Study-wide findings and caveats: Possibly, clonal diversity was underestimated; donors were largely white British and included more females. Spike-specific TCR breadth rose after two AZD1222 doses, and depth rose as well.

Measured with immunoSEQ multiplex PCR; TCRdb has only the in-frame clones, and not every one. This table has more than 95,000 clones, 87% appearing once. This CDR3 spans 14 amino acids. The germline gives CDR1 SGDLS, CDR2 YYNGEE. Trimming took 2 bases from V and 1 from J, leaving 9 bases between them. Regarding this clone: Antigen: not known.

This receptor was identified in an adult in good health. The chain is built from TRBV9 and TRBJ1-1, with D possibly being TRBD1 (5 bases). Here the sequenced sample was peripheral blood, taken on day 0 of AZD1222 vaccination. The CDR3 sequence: CASSVTGTNTEAFF. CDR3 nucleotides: TGTGCCAGCAGCGTCACCGGGACGAACACTGAAGCTTTCTTT.